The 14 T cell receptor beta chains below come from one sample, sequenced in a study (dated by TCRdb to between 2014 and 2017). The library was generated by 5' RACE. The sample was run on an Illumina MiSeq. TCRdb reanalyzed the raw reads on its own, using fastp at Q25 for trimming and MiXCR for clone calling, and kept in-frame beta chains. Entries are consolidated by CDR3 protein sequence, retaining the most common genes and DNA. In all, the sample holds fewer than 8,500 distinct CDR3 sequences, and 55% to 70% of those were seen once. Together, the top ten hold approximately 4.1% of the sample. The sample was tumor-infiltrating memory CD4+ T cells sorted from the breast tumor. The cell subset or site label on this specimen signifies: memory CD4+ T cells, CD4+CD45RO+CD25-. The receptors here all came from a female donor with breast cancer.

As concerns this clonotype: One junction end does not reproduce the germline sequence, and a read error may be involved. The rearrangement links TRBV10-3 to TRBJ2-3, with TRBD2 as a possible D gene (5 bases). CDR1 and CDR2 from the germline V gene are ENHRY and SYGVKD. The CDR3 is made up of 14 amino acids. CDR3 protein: CAVSESYGIDTQYF. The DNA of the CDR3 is TGTGCCGTCAGTGAGTCCTACGGGATAGATACGCAGTATTTT.

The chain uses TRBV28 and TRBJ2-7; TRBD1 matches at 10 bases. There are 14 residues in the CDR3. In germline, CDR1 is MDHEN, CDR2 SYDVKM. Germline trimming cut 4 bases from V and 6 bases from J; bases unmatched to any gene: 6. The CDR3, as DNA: TGTGCCAGCAGTTCCCGGGACAGGGGTCTCGAGCAGTACTTC. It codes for CASSSRDRGLEQYF.

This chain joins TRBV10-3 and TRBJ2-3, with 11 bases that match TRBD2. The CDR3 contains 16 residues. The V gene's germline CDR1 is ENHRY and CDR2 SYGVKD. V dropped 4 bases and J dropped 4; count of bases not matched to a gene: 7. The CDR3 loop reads CAISASSSGGPDTQYF. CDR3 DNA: TGTGCCATCAGTGCGTCTTCTAGCGGGGGGCCAGATACGCAGTATTTT.

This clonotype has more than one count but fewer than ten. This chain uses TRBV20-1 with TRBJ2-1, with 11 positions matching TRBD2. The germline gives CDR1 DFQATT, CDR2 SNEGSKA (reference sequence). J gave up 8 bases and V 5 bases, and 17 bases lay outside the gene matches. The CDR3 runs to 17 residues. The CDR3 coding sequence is TGCAGTGCTCTCGTAGCGGGAGGGCCATCGTCGTTGGATGAGCAGTTCTTC. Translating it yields CSALVAGGPSSLDEQFF.

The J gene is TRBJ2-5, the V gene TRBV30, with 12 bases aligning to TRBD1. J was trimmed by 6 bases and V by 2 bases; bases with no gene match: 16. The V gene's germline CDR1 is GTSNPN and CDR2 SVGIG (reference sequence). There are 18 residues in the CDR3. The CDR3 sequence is CAWSRDRGLPKGRKTQYF. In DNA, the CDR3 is TGTGCCTGGAGTCGGGACAGGGGGCTCCCAAAGGGCCGGAAGACCCAGTACTTC. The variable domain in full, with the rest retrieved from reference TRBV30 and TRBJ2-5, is SQTIHQWPATLVQPVGSPLSLECTVEGTSNPNLYWYRQAAGRGLQLLFYSVGIGQISSEVPQNLSASRPQDRQFILSSKKLLLSDSGFYLCAWSRDRGLPKGRKTQYFGPGTRLLVL.

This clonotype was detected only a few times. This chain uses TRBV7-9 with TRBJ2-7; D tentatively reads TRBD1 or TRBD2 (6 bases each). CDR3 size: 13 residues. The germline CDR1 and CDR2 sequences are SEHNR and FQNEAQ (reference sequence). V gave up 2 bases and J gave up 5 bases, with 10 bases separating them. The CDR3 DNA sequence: TGTGCCAGCAGCTTAAGTCGGGGGCACGAGCAGTACTTC. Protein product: CASSLSRGHEQYF.

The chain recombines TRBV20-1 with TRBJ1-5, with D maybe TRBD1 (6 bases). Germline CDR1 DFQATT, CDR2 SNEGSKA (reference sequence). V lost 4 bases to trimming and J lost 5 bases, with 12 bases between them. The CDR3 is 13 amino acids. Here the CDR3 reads CSATASGDQPQHF. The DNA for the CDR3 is TGCAGTGCTACTGCATCAGGGGATCAGCCCCAGCATTTT.

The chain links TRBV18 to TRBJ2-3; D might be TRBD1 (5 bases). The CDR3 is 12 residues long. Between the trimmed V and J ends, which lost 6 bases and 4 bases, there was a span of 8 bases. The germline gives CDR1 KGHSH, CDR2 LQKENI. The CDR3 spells CASSPGSDTQYF. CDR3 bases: TGTGCCAGCTCTCCAGGGTCAGATACGCAGTATTTT.

CDR3 in amino acids: CATSDLGTGVSAYNEQFF. In DNA form, the CDR3 reads TGTGCCACCAGTGATTTGGGGACAGGGGTCTCTGCCTACAATGAGCAGTTCTTC. The chain couples TRBV24-1 to TRBJ2-1, with TRBD1 matching over 10 bases. This CDR3 region has 18 residues. The V gene's germline CDR1 is KGHDR and CDR2 SFDVKD. Losses at the gene ends were 0 bases for V and 2 bases for J; bases not matched to a gene: 6.

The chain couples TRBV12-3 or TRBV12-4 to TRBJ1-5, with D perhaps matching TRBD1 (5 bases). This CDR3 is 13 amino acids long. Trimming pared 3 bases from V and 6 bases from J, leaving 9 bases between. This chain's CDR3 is CASSFSGGQPQHF. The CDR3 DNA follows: TGTGCCAGCAGTTTTAGCGGGGGTCAGCCCCAGCATTTT.

CDR3 region: CASSLLAGGRETQYF. The CDR3 DNA is TGTGCCAGCAGCTTACTAGCGGGGGGGCGTGAGACCCAGTACTTC. V gene TRBV5-6 combines with J gene TRBJ2-5; 13 bases line up with TRBD2. CDR1 is SGHDT and CDR2 is YYEEEE in the germline V gene. This CDR3 is built from 15 residues. V was pared by 2 bases and J by 5 bases, with 3 bases of the junction left unmatched. Combining the CDR3 with reference TRBV5-6 and TRBJ2-5 gives the whole variable domain DAGVTQSPTHLIKTRGQQVTLRCSPKSGHDTVSWYQQALGQGPQFIFQYYEEEERQRGNFPDRFSGHQFPNYSSELNVNALLLGDSALYLCASSLLAGGRETQYFGPGTRLLVL.

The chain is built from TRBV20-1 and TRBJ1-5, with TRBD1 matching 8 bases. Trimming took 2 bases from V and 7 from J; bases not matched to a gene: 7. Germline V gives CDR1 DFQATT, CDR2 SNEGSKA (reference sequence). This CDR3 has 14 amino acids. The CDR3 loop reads CSARRTGYGQPQHF. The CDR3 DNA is TGCAGTGCTAGAAGGACAGGGTATGGGCAGCCCCAGCATTTT.

CDR3 nucleotide sequence: TGTGCCAGTAGCGAGAAGGAGGGAGCCGGACGGGGGGAGACCCAGTACTTC. Its protein is CASSEKEGAGRGETQYF. The rearrangement uses TRBV4-2 and TRBJ2-5, with D tentatively TRBD2 (6 bases). The germline V and J ends were trimmed by 9 bases and 5 bases, with 28 bases remaining between them. CDR1 is LGHNA and CDR2 is YNFKEQ in the germline V gene. This CDR3 is built from 17 residues.

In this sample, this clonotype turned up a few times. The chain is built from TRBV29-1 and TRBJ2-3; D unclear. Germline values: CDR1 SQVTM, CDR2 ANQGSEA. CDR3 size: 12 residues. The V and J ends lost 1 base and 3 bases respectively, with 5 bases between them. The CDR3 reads CSVEALTDTQYF. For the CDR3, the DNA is TGCAGCGTTGAAGCCTTAACAGATACGCAGTATTTT.